This T cell receptor (beta chain) came from a study of radiotherapy plus CTLA-4 blockade in lung cancer. This CDR3 has 13 amino acids. Germline V lookup: CDR1 SEHNR, CDR2 FQNEAQ (reference sequence). With 5 bases removed from V and 5 bases from J, the gap between germline ends came to 12 bases. Only in-frame clones appear in the TCRdb table, and some are missing; sequencing was by immunoSEQ multiplex PCR. Of around 15,000 clones listed, 65% to 75% are singletons. This chain uses TRBV7-9 with TRBJ1-2; D is possibly TRBD1 (6 bases). Source: peripheral blood, taken from a patient treated with radiotherapy plus ipilimumab. This TCR was sampled from a human donor with non-small cell lung cancer whose response to radiotherapy plus ipilimumab could not be evaluated. The CDR3: CASSRTEGYGYTF. The CDR3 DNA reads as TGTGCCAGCAGCCGGACAGAGGGTTATGGCTACACCTTC. Full variable domain (missing parts from reference TRBV7-9 and TRBJ1-2): DTGVSQNPRHKITKRGQNVTFRCDPISEHNRLYWYRQTLGQGPEFLTYFQNEAQLEKSRLLSDRFSAERPKGSFSTLEIQRTEQGDSAMYLCASSRTEGYGYTFGSGTRLTVV.